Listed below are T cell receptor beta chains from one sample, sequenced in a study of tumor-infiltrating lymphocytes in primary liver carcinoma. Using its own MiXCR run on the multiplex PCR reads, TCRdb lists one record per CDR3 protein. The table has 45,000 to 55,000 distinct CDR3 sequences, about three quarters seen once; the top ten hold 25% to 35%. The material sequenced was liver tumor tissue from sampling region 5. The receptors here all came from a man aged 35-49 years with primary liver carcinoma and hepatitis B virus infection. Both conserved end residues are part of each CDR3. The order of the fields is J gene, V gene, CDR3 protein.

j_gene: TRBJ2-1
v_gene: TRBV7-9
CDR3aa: CAGSTTNNEQFF

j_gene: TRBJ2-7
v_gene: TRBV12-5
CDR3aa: CASDPDRDSFYEQYF

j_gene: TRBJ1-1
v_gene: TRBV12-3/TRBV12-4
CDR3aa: CVSSLNSLTEAFF

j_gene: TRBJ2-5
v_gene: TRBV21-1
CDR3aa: CACSTHDGETQYF

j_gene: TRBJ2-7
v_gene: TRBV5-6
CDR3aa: CASTRTCQPYEQCF

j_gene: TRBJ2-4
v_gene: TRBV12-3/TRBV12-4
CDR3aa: CACIQAQAKNIQYF

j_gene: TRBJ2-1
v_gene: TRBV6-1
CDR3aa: CASGEQGRNERFF

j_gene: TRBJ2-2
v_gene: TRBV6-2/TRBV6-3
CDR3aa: CASRLGATEELFF

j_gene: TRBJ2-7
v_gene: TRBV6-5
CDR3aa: CASSPGTGRNEQYF

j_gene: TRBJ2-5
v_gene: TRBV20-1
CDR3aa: CSATAQFGFPGTYQETQYF

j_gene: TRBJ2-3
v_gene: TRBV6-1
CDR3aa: CACSTIDRGTDTQYF

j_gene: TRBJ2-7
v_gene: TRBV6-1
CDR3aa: CASSERSPTTYDQYF

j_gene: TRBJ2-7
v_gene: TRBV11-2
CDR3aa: CADNLDFGIPSSYEQYF

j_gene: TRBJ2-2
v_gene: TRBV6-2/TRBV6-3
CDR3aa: CASILSGSRVGKLFF

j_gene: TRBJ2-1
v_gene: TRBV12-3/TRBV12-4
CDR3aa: CASSSLTSGSPDEQFF

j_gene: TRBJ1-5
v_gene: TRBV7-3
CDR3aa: CASSLTGGNQPQHF

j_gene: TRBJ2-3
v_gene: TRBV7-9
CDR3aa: CASNSPGTGVVDTQYF

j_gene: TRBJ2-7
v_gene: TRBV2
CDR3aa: CASRAYEQYF

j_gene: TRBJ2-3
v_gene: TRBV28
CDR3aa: CASSLFRGPQYF

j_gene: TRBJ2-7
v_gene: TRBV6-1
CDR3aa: CTSSEQSYEQYF

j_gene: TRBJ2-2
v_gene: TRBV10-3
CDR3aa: CLISGLNTGELFF

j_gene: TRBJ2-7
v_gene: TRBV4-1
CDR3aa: CASNHVGLADTYEQYF

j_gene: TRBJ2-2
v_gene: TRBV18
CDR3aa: CASSPPRGQTNTGELFF

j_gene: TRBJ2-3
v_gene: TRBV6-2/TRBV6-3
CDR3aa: CASSRITGTSGGYDTQYF

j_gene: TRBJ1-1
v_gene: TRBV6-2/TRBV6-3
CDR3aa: CASSYSAWYIEVFF

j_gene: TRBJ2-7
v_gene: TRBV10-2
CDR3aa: CASSESVSGEVYKQYF

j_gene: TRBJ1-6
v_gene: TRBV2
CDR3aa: CASDETPNSPLYF

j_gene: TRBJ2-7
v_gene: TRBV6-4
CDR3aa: CASSLEFDRDYEQYF

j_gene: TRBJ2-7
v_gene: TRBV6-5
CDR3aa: CASSKSGTEDSYDQYF

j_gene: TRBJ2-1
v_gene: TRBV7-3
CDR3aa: CASSLRGELAEYSSYNKQFF

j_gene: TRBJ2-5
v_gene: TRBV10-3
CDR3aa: CAIRRGLQETQYF

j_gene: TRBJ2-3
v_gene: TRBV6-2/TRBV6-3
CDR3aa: CVSNPALRSDTQYF

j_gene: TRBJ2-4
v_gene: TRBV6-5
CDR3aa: CASGSPGQGINIQYF

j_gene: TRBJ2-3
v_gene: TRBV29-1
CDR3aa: CNVNAIGTDTQYF

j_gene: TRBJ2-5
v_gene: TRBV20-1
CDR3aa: CSAVLGTGVLETQYF

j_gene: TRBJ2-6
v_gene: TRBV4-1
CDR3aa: CATCQEAGTGANVLTF

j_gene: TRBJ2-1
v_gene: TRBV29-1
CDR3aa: CRGLPGQGVDKQFF

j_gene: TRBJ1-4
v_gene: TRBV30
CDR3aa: CAWSSPSRDYGEKLFF

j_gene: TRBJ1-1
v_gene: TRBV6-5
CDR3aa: CASSLFIPTTEAFF

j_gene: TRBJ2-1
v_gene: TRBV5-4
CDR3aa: CASSPEVGTSSYNEQFF

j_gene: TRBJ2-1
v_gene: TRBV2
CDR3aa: CASSDDGRGAGNEQFF

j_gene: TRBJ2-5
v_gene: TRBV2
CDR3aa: CASSVTSQETQYF

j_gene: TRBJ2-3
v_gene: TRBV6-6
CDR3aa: CTSARDDPTDTQYF

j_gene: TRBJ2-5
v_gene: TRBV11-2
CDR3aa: CASSLVSGGSGQETQYF

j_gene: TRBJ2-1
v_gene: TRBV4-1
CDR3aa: CASSQAFLRETYNEQFF

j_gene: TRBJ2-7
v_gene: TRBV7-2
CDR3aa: CAGSLGQQLSYEQYF

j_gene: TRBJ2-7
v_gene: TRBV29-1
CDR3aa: CSVSPKLAGKVYEQYF

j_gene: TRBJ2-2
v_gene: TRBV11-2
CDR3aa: CASSGGLAWWNTGELFF

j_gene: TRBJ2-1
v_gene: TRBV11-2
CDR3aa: CARSLAGRSYNKQFF

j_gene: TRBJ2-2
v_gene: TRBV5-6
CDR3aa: CASSSEEGVDTGEQFF

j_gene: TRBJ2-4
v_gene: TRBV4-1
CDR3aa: CASSQEPPQNEGVKNIRYF

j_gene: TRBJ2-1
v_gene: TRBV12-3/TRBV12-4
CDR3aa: CASSPHGFNEHFF

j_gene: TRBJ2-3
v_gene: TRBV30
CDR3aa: CAWGGRAGDTQYF